The 25 T cell receptor beta chains given below trace back to one sample, sequenced in a study of CD8+CD57+ T cells in acquired aplastic anemia. Profiling of TCR beta VDJ combinations and CDR3 sequences used genomic DNA as template. TCRdb re-derived calls from the reads in MiXCR, one entry per CDR3 protein. Of about 180,000 distinct CDR3 sequences listed, about half are singletons. The material sequenced was sorted CD4+, CD8+, or CD8+CD57+ T cells (not recorded which) from PBMCs. The origin of the receptors is a human donor in good health.

This clonotype appeared a single time. The J gene is TRBJ2-5, the V gene TRBV20-1, with 10 bases identical to TRBD1. With V trimmed by 3 bases and J by 4 bases, 8 bases remained unmatched. Looked up from germline, CDR1 is DFQATT and CDR2 is SNEGSKA (reference sequence). The CDR3 is 15 residues long. The CDR3 bases are TGCAGTGCTAGCGGGGCCGGGACAGGGGTAGAGACCCAGTACTTC. Translation gives CSASGAGTGVETQYF.

This clonotype has a count of ten or more. The chain carries TRBV7-2 and TRBJ1-5, with unresolved D. V was clipped by 5 bases and J by 7 bases, with 12 bases between them. CDR3 length: 13 residues. Germline V gene sequence: CDR1 SGHTA, CDR2 FQGNSA. CDR3 in amino acids: CASSLSGVQPQHF. CDR3 in DNA: TGTGCCAGCAGCCTCAGTGGTGTGCAGCCCCAGCATTTT.

This clonotype has just a few counts. This rearrangement joins TRBV25-1 to TRBJ2-7; 9 positions agree with TRBD2. The V gene end was trimmed by 4 bases and the J gene end by 6 bases; junction bases not matched to a gene: 10. This CDR3 is built from 15 residues. Germline V gene sequence: CDR1 MGHDK, CDR2 SYGVNS. The CDR3 sequence: CASSAGLAIVGEQYF. CDR3 DNA: TGTGCCAGCAGTGCAGGACTAGCGATAGTGGGCGAGCAGTACTTC.

V usage is TRBV7-9 and J usage is TRBJ2-5; D is perhaps TRBD1 (5 bases). V was shortened by 5 bases and J by 10 bases, with 11 bases between the two germline ends. CDR3 length equals 11 residues. CDR1 and CDR2 from the germline V gene are SEHNR and FQNEAQ (reference sequence). CDR3 bases: TGTGCCAGCAGCCCAACGCAGGGCCAGTACTTC. Translation: CASSPTQGQYF. The entire variable domain, with the rest obtained from reference TRBV7-9 and TRBJ2-5, is as follows: DTGVSQNPRHKITKRGQNVTFRCDPISEHNRLYWYRQTLGQGPEFLTYFQNEAQLEKSRLLSDRFSAERPKGSFSTLEIQRTEQGDSAMYLCASSPTQGQYFGPGTRLLVL.

The chain combines TRBV6-1 with TRBJ1-1, with D possibly being TRBD1 (6 bases). The CDR3 totals 12 residues. V gave up 7 bases and J gave up 10 bases, with 16 bases separating them. Germline V gene lookup returns CDR1 MNHNS and CDR2 SASEGT. In nucleotides, the CDR3 is TGTGCCAGCACGCTGCAGGGGACCGGAGCTTTCTTT. Amino acids: CASTLQGTGAFF.

This clonotype was seen only once. The genes are TRBV19 and TRBJ1-2; D call uncertain. Trimming removed 5 bases at V and 3 bases at J, with 16 bases between. The CDR3 covers 15 residues. Per the germline V gene, CDR1 is LNHDA and CDR2 is SQIVND (reference sequence). Here the CDR3 DNA reads TGTGCCAGTAGTCCCTCTAGGACTGATTACTATGGCTACACCTTC. As protein: CASSPSRTDYYGYTF.

This clonotype was observed many times. The chain combines TRBV20-1 with TRBJ2-5; TRBD2 matches 14 bases. Looked up from germline, CDR1 is DFQATT and CDR2 is SNEGSKA (reference sequence). This CDR3 comprises 16 residues. V shed 0 bases and J 7 bases; nucleotides not matched to a gene: 7. The CDR3 is CSARDPGLAGGGTQYF. DNA for the CDR3: TGCAGTGCTAGAGATCCTGGACTAGCGGGAGGAGGGACCCAGTACTTC.

The chain is built from TRBV20-1 and TRBJ2-7, with TRBD2 matching 12 bases. This CDR3 is 15 amino acids long. V lost 3 bases, J lost 5 bases, and 8 bases stayed unmatched. Germline CDR1 and CDR2: DFQATT and SNEGSKA (reference sequence). CDR3 in DNA: TGCAGTGCTAGGAACCAACTAGCGGGAGGAAACGAGCAGTACTTC. Its protein product is CSARNQLAGGNEQYF.

The rearrangement uses TRBV24-1 and TRBJ2-3; the D gene could be TRBD1 or TRBD2 (6 bases each). CDR1 is KGHDR, CDR2 SFDVKD, per germline. V was trimmed by 4 bases and J by 2 bases, leaving 21 bases between them. This CDR3 has 18 residues. CDR3: CATSDQSGGRLPTDTQYF. The CDR3 DNA sequence: TGTGCCACCAGTGACCAAAGTGGGGGGCGCTTACCCACAGATACGCAGTATTTT.

The V gene is TRBV20-1, the J gene TRBJ1-2, with 8 nucleotides matching TRBD1. With V trimmed by 5 bases and J by 2 bases, 1 base remained unmatched. The CDR3 spans 12 residues. Germline loops: CDR1 DFQATT, CDR2 SNEGSKA (reference sequence). The CDR3 DNA is TGCAGTGCTCGGACAGGGAACTATGGCTACACCTTC. Translating it yields CSARTGNYGYTF.

The chain is built from TRBV19 and TRBJ2-2, with TRBD2 matching over 8 bases. Per germline, CDR1 LNHDA and CDR2 SQIVND (reference sequence). V trimming: 5 bases; J trimming: 0 bases; junction bases outside the gene matches: 2. This CDR3 is 15 amino acids long. CDR3 amino acids: CASSLSGANTGELFF. The DNA of the CDR3 is TGTGCCAGTAGTCTTAGCGGGGCGAACACCGGGGAGCTGTTTTTT.

V usage is TRBV12-3 or TRBV12-4 and J usage is TRBJ1-5; D not resolved. The CDR3 has 14 amino acids. Trimming shortened V by 1 base and J by 0 bases, and 4 bases separated the two germline ends. The CDR3 DNA follows: TGTGCCAGCAGTTTAGGGAATAGCAATCAGCCCCAGCATTTT. Translating it yields CASSLGNSNQPQHF.

This clonotype appeared many times. The chain carries TRBV6-1 and TRBJ2-5, with no clear D. CDR3 length: 13 amino acids. V was trimmed by 2 bases and J by 7 bases, leaving 11 bases between them. Germline V gene sequence: CDR1 MNHNS, CDR2 SASEGT. The CDR3 protein is CASSELPLGTQYF. The CDR3 bases are TGTGCCAGCAGTGAACTCCCCCTAGGGACCCAGTACTTC.

Regarding this clonotype: This is likely a read error, given that the CDR3 carries no conserved phenylalanine or tryptophan at its end. This chain links TRBV15 with TRBJ2-5; maybe TRBD2 (5 bases). Trimming removed 8 bases at V and 5 bases at J, with 12 bases between. Germline CDR1 is LNHNV and CDR2 is YYDKDF (reference sequence). This CDR3 contains 12 residues. The CDR3 coding sequence is TGTGCCACCTCGAGTGGAGGCGAGACCCAGTACCTC. Protein sequence: CATSSGGETQYL.

This rearrangement joins TRBV7-9 to TRBJ2-7; TRBD1 is a possible D gene (6 bases). V was clipped by 1 base and J by 0 bases, with 10 bases between them. The CDR3 covers 15 residues. The germline V gene has CDR1 SEHNR and CDR2 FQNEAQ (reference sequence). The CDR3 here is CASSLDRQDSYEQYF. The DNA of the CDR3 is TGTGCCAGCAGCTTAGACCGACAGGACTCCTACGAGCAGTACTTC. Supplemented by reference TRBV7-9 and TRBJ2-7, the full variable domain reads DTGVSQNPRHKITKRGQNVTFRCDPISEHNRLYWYRQTLGQGPEFLTYFQNEAQLEKSRLLSDRFSAERPKGSFSTLEIQRTEQGDSAMYLCASSLDRQDSYEQYFGPGTRLTVT.

This clonotype was detected many times. For the CDR3, the DNA is TGCAGTGCTAGCGGGAGAGGCTCCTACAATGAGCAGTTCTTC. It codes for CSASGRGSYNEQFF. The chain joins TRBV20-1 to TRBJ2-1, with D perhaps matching TRBD2 (6 bases). The CDR3 is 14 amino acids. From germline, CDR1 is DFQATT and CDR2 SNEGSKA (reference sequence). The ends were cut back, 3 bases at V and 0 bases at J, with 9 bases in the middle.

This sequence joins TRBV12-3 or TRBV12-4 and TRBJ2-5; TRBD2 matches 8 bases. The V gene end was trimmed by 4 bases and the J gene end by 5 bases; junction bases not matched to a gene: 12. This CDR3 region has 16 residues. CDR3 nucleotide sequence: TGTGCCAGCAGTTCGACGGCGGGGGGACCACGTGAGACCCAGTACTTC. It yields the protein CASSSTAGGPRETQYF.

Regarding this clonotype: The conserved phenylalanine or tryptophan is not found at the CDR3 terminus, so this likely reflects a read error. V is TRBV27 and J is TRBJ2-7; D assignment may be TRBD1 or TRBD2 (5 bases each). Germline loops: CDR1 MNHEY, CDR2 SMNVEV (reference sequence). The CDR3 is made up of 14 amino acids. The germline V and J ends were trimmed by 6 bases and 3 bases, with 15 bases remaining between them. CDR3 nucleotides: TGTGCCAGCAGCCTAGCCGGGACCAGCTACGAGCAGTACCTC. It codes for CASSLAGTSYEQYL.

The V gene is TRBV2, the J gene TRBJ1-2, with D tentatively TRBD1 (5 bases). V was pared by 4 bases and J by 3 bases, with 15 bases between. The CDR3 loop spans 15 amino acids. CDR1 and CDR2 (germline): SNHLY, FYNNEI. As DNA, the CDR3 is TGTGCCAGCAGTGTAAAATGGGACGTATACTATGGCTACACCTTC. Its protein product is CASSVKWDVYYGYTF.

This clonotype was detected only a few times. J is TRBJ2-1 and V is TRBV25-1, with a tentative D call TRBD2 (6 bases). Trimming shortened V by 1 base and J by 7 bases, and 14 bases separated the two germline ends. The CDR3 contains 15 residues. The germline CDR1 and CDR2 sequences are MGHDK and SYGVNS. CDR3 region: CASSEWGEMGNEQFF. As DNA, the CDR3 is TGTGCCAGCAGTGAATGGGGGGAGATGGGGAATGAGCAGTTCTTC.

In its sample, this clonotype was seen many times. V gene TRBV24-1 combines with J gene TRBJ2-5, with D unresolved. The CDR3 is 13 amino acids. Germline V CDR1 and CDR2: KGHDR, SFDVKD. The V and J ends lost 3 bases and 8 bases respectively, with 12 bases between them. CDR3 nucleotides: TGTGCCACCAGTGATACCCCGTGGCAAACCCAGTACTTC. Translated, it gives CATSDTPWQTQYF.

This clonotype was seen only a few times. The rearrangement uses TRBV19 and TRBJ1-2, with a possible D match to TRBD1 (6 bases). Trimming shortened V by 5 bases and J by 8 bases, and 12 bases separated the two germline ends. CDR1 and CDR2 from the germline V gene are LNHDA and SQIVND (reference sequence). The CDR3 is made up of 12 amino acids. For the CDR3, the DNA is TGTGCCAGTAGTGCCAACAGGGACGGCTACACCTTC. It encodes CASSANRDGYTF. The full variable domain, its missing parts supplied by reference TRBV19 and TRBJ1-2, is DGGITQSPKYLFRKEGQNVTLSCEQNLNHDAMYWYRQDPGQGLRLIYYSQIVNDFQKGDIAEGYSVSREKKESFPLTVTSAQKNPTAFYLCASSANRDGYTFGSGTRLTVV.

This clonotype was counted many times. V gene TRBV10-3 combines with J gene TRBJ2-3, with a possible D match to TRBD2 (7 bases). CDR1 is ENHRY and CDR2 is SYGVKD in the germline V gene. The CDR3 covers 14 residues. V lost 8 bases to trimming and J lost 6 bases, with 18 bases between them. The CDR3 nucleotides are TGTGCCATCCAACCCCGAGGGGGGGTGGATACGCAGTATTTT. This encodes CAIQPRGGVDTQYF.

This clonotype was seen a handful of times. A single base separates this from a much larger clone, so it may be a read error. The chain couples TRBV11-2 to TRBJ2-1; no firm D call. CDR3 length: 16 amino acids. Germline V gene sequence: CDR1 SGHAT, CDR2 FQNNGV. Here the CDR3 DNA reads TGTGCCAGCAGCTTAGAAGGATCTCTCTCCTACAATGAGCAGCTCTTC. Its translation is CASSLEGSLSYNEQLF.

This clonotype was counted ten times or more. The CDR3 spells CAIKGISAGEQYF. The CDR3, as DNA: TGTGCCATCAAAGGCATTTCGGCTGGCGAGCAGTACTTC. This chain joins TRBV10-3 and TRBJ2-7; no definite D call. CDR3 length: 13 residues. Trimming removed 7 bases at V and 6 bases at J, with 16 bases between. Germline V gene lookup returns CDR1 ENHRY and CDR2 SYGVKD.